The TCR beta chain described here comes from a study of cytomegalovirus exposure and HLA in healthy donors. Study-level findings and limits: HLA alleles were associated with 16,000 or so TCR beta sequences in a later analysis at 0.05 false discovery rate. Rates of TCR association differed by HLA locus in a later analysis, with DRB1 highest and HLA-C lowest.

Comments on this clone: As yet, its antigen is unknown.

PCR amplification relied on 60 Vbeta primers (plus 13 Jbeta primers). The repertoire was sequenced with immunoSEQ multiplex PCR; TCRdb's copy has only in-frame clones and lacks some. The data contain 99,000 or so clones, about 83% of them singletons. V lost 1 base and J lost 8, with 6 bases in between. The CDR3 covers 12 residues. Germline CDR1 reads KGHSH; CDR2 reads LQKENI. The sequenced sample consisted of PBMCs. The rearrangement uses TRBV18 and TRBJ2-1; perhaps TRBD2 as D (6 bases). The TCR was taken from a man in his sixties in good health and CMV-seropositive. The CDR3 spells CASSPQRDEQFF. The CDR3 DNA follows: TGTGCCAGCTCACCACAGCGGGATGAGCAGTTCTTC.